This paragraph reports one TCR beta chain. What it binds is unknown. These data come from a study of identical twins. After removal of 0 bases from V and 4 bases from J, the junction contained 5 bases not matched to a gene. CDR3 length: 14 amino acids. Germline assignment: CDR1 GTSNPN and CDR2 SVGIG (reference sequence). Study-wide results and caveats: It was possible that invariant MAIT and iNKT cells partly confounded the zero-insertion analyses.

TCRdb itself ran the 5' RACE reads through MiXCR, one entry per CDR3 protein. Of around 290,000 distinct CDR3 sequences in the sample, just under 9.5% were seen once. The sample also formed part of further work on yellow fever vaccine responses in identical twins.

This receptor was obtained from a woman in her late teens or twenties in good health. This chain uses TRBV30 with TRBJ1-1, with 7 bases identical to TRBD1. The sequencing input was CD8+ T cells sorted from blood. The CDR3 sequence is CAWSVLGGTTEAFF. The CDR3 DNA is TGTGCCTGGAGTGTACTAGGGGGCACCACTGAAGCTTTCTTT.